These 12 T cell receptor beta chains were sequenced from one sample in a study of shared clonotypes between healthy human individuals. Naive CD8 cells lacked CD45RO, underwent positive selection for CCR7 and left out terminally differentiated effector memory CD45RA+ cells. The repertoire was sequenced with immunoSEQ multiplex PCR; TCRdb's copy has only in-frame clones and lacks some. Here the sample spans around 2,000,000 clones, around 96% being singletons. The sequenced sample consisted of naive CD8+ T cells sorted from blood. These receptors were collected from a man between 18 and 35 years old in good health.

The chain links TRBV6-5 to TRBJ2-7; 13 bases line up with TRBD2. The V gene's germline CDR1 is MNHEY and CDR2 SVGAGI. CDR3 length: 15 amino acids. The V gene end was trimmed by 2 bases and the J gene end by 4 bases; junction bases not matched to a gene: 2. CDR3 sequence reads: CASSYELAGGYEQYF. The CDR3 DNA sequence: TGTGCCAGCAGTTACGAACTAGCGGGAGGGTACGAGCAGTACTTC.

The chain links TRBV6-1 to TRBJ1-2, with D tentatively TRBD1 (5 bases). Per the germline V gene, CDR1 is MNHNS and CDR2 is SASEGT. The CDR3 contains 15 residues. V lost 1 base and J lost 4, with 13 bases in between. The CDR3 loop is CASSEGQGPFYGYTF. Written as DNA, the CDR3 is TGTGCCAGCAGTGAAGGGCAGGGCCCATTCTATGGCTACACCTTC.

The chain is built from TRBV7-2 and TRBJ2-3; D is perhaps TRBD2 (5 bases). Trimming shortened V by 1 base and J by 0 bases, and 8 bases separated the two germline ends. This CDR3 contains 15 residues. Germline V lookup: CDR1 SGHTA, CDR2 FQGNSA. The CDR3 is CASSLVGGSTDTQYF. Here the CDR3 DNA reads TGTGCCAGCAGCTTAGTTGGCGGGAGCACAGATACGCAGTATTTT.

The chain employs TRBV6-1 and TRBJ2-7; D remains unclear. The V gene lost 0 bases and the J gene lost 0 bases, with 12 bases spanning the gap. The germline V gene has CDR1 MNHNS and CDR2 SASEGT. The CDR3 sequence is 16 residues long. The CDR3 is CASSEAGGATSYEQYF. The CDR3, as DNA: TGTGCCAGCAGTGAAGCTGGTGGTGCCACCTCCTACGAGCAGTACTTC.

The rearrangement links TRBV10-1 to TRBJ2-3; D ambiguous. This CDR3 comprises 14 residues. The germline V gene has CDR1 WNHNN and CDR2 SYGVQD (reference sequence). With 3 bases removed from V and 0 bases from J, the gap between germline ends came to 7 bases. CDR3 protein: CASSDWDSTDTQYF. DNA of the CDR3: TGCGCCAGCAGTGATTGGGATAGCACAGATACGCAGTATTTT.

V gene TRBV27 combines with J gene TRBJ1-4; maybe TRBD1 (6 bases). The CDR3 extends over 14 amino acids. Germline V gene lookup returns CDR1 MNHEY and CDR2 SMNVEV (reference sequence). Between the trimmed V and J ends, which lost 5 bases and 2 bases, there was a span of 9 bases. In DNA form, the CDR3 reads TGTGCCAGCAGTATTAGGGGGACTAATGAAAAACTGTTTTTT. It codes for CASSIRGTNEKLFF. Using reference TRBV27 and TRBJ1-4 for the parts outside the CDR3, the full variable domain is EAQVTQNPRYLITVTGKKLTVTCSQNMNHEYMSWYRQDPGLGLRQIYYSMNVEVTDKGDVPEGYKVSRKEKRNFPLILESPSPNQTSLYFCASSIRGTNEKLFFGSGTQLSVL.

Notes on this clone: The same CDR3 arises from other DNA sequences in this sample as well. The chain employs TRBV27 and TRBJ1-5, with D perhaps matching TRBD1 (5 bases). Germline assignment: CDR1 MNHEY and CDR2 SMNVEV (reference sequence). Trimming shortened V by 0 bases and J by 7 bases, and 13 bases separated the two germline ends. The CDR3 covers 15 residues. The CDR3 sequence is CASSLSSRGLQPQHF. CDR3 DNA sequence: TGTGCCAGCAGTTTATCGAGTAGGGGCCTGCAGCCCCAGCATTTT.

A remark on this clone: The sample holds other DNA sequences that translate to the same CDR3. This chain joins TRBV30 and TRBJ2-1; D is unresolved. The CDR3 sequence is 14 residues long. With 2 bases removed from V and 0 bases from J, the gap between germline ends came to 8 bases. Germline V CDR1 and CDR2: GTSNPN, SVGIG (reference sequence). CDR3 nucleotides: TGTGCCTGGAGTTTGGCAGTCTCCTACAATGAGCAGTTCTTC. This encodes CAWSLAVSYNEQFF. The full variable domain, in which reference TRBV30 and TRBJ2-1 provide the parts outside the CDR3, is SQTIHQWPATLVQPVGSPLSLECTVEGTSNPNLYWYRQAAGRGLQLLFYSVGIGQISSEVPQNLSASRPQDRQFILSSKKLLLSDSGFYLCAWSLAVSYNEQFFGPGTRLTVL.

The gene calls are TRBV6-5 and TRBJ2-7, with 7 bases lining up with TRBD2. The CDR3 covers 15 residues. V shed 2 bases and J 2 bases; nucleotides not matched to a gene: 6. CDR1 is MNHEY, CDR2 SVGAGI, per germline. The DNA of the CDR3 is TGTGCCAGCAGTTACGGGCGGGGGAGCCCCTACGAGCAGTACTTC. Protein sequence: CASSYGRGSPYEQYF.

The chain couples TRBV4-1 to TRBJ2-5; 7 bases map to TRBD2. Looked up from germline, CDR1 is MGHRA and CDR2 is YSYEKL. The CDR3 runs 15 residues. V trimming: 4 bases; J trimming: 5 bases; junction bases outside the gene matches: 10. CDR3 sequence (DNA): TGCGCCAGCAGCCCGAGACTAGCACCTCGGGAGACCCAGTACTTC. The encoded protein is CASSPRLAPRETQYF.

CDR3 DNA sequence: TGTGCCAGCAGCATAGACACTGAAGCTTTCTTT. As protein: CASSIDTEAFF. The chain is built from TRBV5-4 and TRBJ1-1; the D is unclear. CDR3 size: 11 residues. Between the trimmed V and J ends, which lost 4 bases and 3 bases, there was a span of 4 bases. Per germline, CDR1 SGHNT and CDR2 YYREEE (reference sequence).

The rearrangement joins TRBV14 to TRBJ2-5; 7 bases map to TRBD1. The germline gives CDR1 SGHDN, CDR2 FVKESK. Trimming cost V 3 bases and J 7 bases; bases outside gene matches: 8. The CDR3 loop spans 14 amino acids. The CDR3 DNA follows: TGTGCCAGCAGCCACGGGACAGAGAGACGGACCCAGTACTTC. Protein sequence: CASSHGTERRTQYF.